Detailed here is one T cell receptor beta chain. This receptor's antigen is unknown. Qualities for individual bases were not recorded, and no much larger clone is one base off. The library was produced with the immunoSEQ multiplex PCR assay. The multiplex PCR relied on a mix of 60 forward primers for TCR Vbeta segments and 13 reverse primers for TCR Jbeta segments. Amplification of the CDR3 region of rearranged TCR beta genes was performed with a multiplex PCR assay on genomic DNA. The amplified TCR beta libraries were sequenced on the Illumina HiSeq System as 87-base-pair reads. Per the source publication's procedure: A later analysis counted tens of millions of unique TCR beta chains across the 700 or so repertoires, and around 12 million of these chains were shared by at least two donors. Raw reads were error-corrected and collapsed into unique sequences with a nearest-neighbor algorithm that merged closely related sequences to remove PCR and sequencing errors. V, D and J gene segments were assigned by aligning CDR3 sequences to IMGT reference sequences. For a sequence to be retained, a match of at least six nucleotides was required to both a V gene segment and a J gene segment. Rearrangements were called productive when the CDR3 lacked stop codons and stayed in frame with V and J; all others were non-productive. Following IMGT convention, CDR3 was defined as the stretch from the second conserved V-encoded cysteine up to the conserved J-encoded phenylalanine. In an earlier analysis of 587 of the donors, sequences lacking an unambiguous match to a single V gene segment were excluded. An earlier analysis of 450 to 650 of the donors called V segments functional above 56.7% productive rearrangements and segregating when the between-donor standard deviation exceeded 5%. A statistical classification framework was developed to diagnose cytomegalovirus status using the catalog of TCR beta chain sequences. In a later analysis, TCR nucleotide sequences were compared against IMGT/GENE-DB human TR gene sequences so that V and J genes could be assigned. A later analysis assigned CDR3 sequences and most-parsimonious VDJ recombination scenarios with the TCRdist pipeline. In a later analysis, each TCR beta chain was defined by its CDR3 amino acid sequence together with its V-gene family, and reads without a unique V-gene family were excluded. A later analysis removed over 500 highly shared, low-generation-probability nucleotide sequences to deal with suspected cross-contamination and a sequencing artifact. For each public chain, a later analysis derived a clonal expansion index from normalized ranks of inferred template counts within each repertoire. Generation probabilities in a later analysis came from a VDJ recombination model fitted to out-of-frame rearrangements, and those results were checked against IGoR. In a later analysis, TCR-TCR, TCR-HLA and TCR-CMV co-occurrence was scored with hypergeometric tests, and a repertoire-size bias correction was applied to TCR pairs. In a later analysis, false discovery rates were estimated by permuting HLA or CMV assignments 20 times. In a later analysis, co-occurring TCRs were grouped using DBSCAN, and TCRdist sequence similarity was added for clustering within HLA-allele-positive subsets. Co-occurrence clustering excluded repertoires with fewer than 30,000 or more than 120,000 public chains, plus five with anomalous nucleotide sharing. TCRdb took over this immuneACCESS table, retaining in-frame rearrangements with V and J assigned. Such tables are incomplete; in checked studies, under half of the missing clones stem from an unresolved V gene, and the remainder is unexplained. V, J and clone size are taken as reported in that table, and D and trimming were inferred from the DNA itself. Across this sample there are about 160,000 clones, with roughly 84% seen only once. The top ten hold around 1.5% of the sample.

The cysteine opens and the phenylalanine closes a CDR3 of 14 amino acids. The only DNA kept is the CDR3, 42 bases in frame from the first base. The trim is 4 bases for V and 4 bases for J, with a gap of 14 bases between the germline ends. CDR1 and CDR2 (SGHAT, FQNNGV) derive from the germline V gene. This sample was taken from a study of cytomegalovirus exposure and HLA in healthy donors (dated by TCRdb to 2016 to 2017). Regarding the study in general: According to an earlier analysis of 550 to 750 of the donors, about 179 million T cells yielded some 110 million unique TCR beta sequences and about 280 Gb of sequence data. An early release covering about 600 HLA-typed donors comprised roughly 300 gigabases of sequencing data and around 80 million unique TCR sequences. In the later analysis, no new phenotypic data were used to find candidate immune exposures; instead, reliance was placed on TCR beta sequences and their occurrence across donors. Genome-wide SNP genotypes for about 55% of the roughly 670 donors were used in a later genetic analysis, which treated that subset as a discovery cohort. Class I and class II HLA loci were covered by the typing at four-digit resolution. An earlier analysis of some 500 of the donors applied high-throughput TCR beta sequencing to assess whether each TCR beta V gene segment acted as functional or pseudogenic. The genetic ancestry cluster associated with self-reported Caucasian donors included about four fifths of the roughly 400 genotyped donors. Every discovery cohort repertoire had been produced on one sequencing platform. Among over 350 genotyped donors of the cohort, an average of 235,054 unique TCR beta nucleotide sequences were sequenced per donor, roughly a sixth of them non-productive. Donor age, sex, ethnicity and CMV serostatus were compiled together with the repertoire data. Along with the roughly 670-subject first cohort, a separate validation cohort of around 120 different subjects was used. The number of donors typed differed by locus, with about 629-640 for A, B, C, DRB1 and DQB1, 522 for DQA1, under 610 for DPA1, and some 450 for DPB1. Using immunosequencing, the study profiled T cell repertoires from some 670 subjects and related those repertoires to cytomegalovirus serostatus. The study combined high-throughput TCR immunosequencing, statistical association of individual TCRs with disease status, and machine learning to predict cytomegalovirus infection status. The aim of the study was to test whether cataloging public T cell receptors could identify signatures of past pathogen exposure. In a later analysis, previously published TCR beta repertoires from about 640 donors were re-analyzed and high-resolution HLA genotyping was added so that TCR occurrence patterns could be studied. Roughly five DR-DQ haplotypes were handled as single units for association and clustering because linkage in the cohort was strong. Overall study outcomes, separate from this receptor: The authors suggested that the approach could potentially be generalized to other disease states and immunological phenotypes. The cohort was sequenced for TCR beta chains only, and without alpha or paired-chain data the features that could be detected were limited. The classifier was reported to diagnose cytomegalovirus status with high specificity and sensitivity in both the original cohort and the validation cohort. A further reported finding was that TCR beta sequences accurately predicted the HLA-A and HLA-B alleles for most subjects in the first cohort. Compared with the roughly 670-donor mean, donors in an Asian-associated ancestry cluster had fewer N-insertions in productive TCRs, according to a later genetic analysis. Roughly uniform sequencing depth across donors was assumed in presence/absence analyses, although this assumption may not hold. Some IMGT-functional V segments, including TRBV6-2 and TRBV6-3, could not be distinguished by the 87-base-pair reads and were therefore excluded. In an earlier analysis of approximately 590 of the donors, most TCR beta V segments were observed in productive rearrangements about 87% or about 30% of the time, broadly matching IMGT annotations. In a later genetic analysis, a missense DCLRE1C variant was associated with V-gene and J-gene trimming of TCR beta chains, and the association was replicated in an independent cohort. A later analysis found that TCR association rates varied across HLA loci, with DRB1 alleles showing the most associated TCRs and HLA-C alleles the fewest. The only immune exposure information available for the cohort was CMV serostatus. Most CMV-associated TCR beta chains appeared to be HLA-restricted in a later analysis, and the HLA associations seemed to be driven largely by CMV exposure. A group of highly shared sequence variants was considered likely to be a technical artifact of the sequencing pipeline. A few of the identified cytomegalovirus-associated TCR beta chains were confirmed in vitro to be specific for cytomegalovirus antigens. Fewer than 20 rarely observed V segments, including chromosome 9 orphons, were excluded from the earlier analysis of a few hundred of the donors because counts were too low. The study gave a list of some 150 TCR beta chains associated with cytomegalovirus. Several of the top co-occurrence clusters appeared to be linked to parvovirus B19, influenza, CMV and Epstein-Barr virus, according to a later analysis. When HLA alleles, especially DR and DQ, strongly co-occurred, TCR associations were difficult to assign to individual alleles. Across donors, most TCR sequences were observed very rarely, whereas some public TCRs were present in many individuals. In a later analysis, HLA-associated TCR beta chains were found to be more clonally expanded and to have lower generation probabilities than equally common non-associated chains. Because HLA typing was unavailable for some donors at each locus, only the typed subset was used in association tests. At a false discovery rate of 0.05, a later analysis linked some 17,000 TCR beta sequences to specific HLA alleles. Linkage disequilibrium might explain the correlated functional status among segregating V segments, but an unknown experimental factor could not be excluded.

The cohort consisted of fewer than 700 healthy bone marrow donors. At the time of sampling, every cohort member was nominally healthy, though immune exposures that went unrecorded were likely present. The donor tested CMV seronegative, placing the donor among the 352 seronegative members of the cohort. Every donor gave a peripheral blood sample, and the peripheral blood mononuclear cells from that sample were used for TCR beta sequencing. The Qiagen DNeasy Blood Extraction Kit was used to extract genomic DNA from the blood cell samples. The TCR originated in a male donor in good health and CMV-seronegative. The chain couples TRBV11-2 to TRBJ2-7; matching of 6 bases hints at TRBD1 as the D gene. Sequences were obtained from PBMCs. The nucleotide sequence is TGTGCCAGCAGCTACCGGGACATGGAGTACGAGCAGTACTTC. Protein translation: CASSYRDMEYEQYF.